Below are 29 T cell receptor beta chains sequenced from a single sample in a study of Graves' ophthalmopathy and Graves' hyperthyroidism. Amplification from RNA transcripts yielded the TCR beta CDR3 regions. An initial RT-PCR round employing HTBI primers preceded a second-round multiplex PCR. Using its own MiXCR run on the multiplex PCR reads, TCRdb lists one record per CDR3 protein. The data show 650,000 to 900,000 distinct CDR3 sequences, about 44% seen once. The sequencing sample was made of peripheral blood. Receptors were obtained from an adult man with Graves' ophthalmopathy.

This clonotype was seen a handful of times. The chain couples TRBV2 to TRBJ2-7; TRBD1 matches at 10 bases. CDR3 length: 15 residues. The V segment lost 4 bases and the J segment 3 bases; nucleotides outside the gene matches: 6. CDR1 is SNHLY, CDR2 FYNNEI, per germline. The CDR3 region is CASSAVDRGLYEQYF. The CDR3 coding sequence is TGTGCCAGCAGTGCCGTAGACAGGGGGCTCTACGAGCAGTACTTC.

In its sample, this clonotype was seen a few times. The chain employs TRBV4-3 and TRBJ1-6, with 12 bases lining up with TRBD1. Germline V CDR1 and CDR2: LGHNA, YSLEER. The CDR3 is made up of 16 amino acids. The trim removed 3 bases at V and 9 bases at J, leaving 6 bases unmatched. The CDR3 here is CASSHDRDRGPSPLHF. CDR3 DNA: TGCGCCAGCAGCCATGACCGGGACAGGGGGCCTTCACCCCTCCACTTT.

This clonotype was found many times. J is TRBJ2-2 and V is TRBV6-6, with D hard to call. CDR3 length equals 12 residues. The V and J ends lost 5 bases and 4 bases respectively, with 5 bases between them. CDR1 is MNHNY and CDR2 is SVGAGI in the germline V gene (reference sequence). The CDR3 nucleotides are TGTGCCAGCAGTCATGCCACCGGGGAGCTGTTTTTT. This gives the protein CASSHATGELFF.

The table lists this clonotype with a few counts. This sequence joins TRBV7-2 and TRBJ1-1; no definite D call. From germline, CDR1 is SGHTA and CDR2 FQGNSA. V was shortened by 5 bases and J by 2 bases, with 9 bases between the two germline ends. The CDR3 extends over 13 amino acids. CDR3 residues: CASSQQINTEAFF. CDR3 coding DNA: TGTGCCAGCAGCCAGCAGATTAACACTGAAGCTTTCTTT.

The rearrangement joins TRBV6-5 to TRBJ1-4; D not certain. The ends were cut back, 4 bases at V and 1 base at J, with 10 bases in the middle. Looked up from germline, CDR1 is MNHEY and CDR2 is SVGAGI. This CDR3 spans 15 amino acids. CDR3 nucleotides: TGTGCCAGCAGTTTGGTAGGAGGAACTAATGAAAAACTGTTTTTT. Protein sequence: CASSLVGGTNEKLFF.

The chain employs TRBV25-1 and TRBJ2-5; tentative D call: TRBD1 (6 bases). Trimming stripped 8 bases from V and 4 bases from J, with 17 bases between. The CDR3 is made up of 14 amino acids. Per germline, CDR1 MGHDK and CDR2 SYGVNS. This CDR3 is CASSPTGSPETQYF. CDR3 coding DNA: TGTGCCAGCTCACCTACAGGGAGCCCAGAGACCCAGTACTTC.

This clonotype was observed at least ten times. The chain combines TRBV15 with TRBJ2-5; weak D call: TRBD1 (6 bases). V gave up 0 bases and J gave up 4 bases, with 12 bases separating them. The CDR3 totals 15 residues. Germline CDR1 reads LNHNV; CDR2 reads YYDKDF (reference sequence). This CDR3 is CATSRDAPGAETQYF. In DNA form, the CDR3 reads TGTGCCACCAGCAGAGATGCGCCAGGGGCAGAGACCCAGTACTTC.

This clonotype has a count of ten or more. V and J are TRBV14 and TRBJ2-5; perhaps TRBD1 as D (5 bases). This CDR3 contains 15 residues. Germline V lookup: CDR1 SGHDN, CDR2 FVKESK. V gave up 0 bases and J gave up 3 bases, with 11 bases separating them. CDR3 DNA sequence: TGTGCCAGCAGCCAAGAGTCGGTAGGGGAAGAGACCCAGTACTTC. This encodes CASSQESVGEETQYF.

The rearrangement links TRBV6-1 to TRBJ2-5; tentatively, D is TRBD2 (5 bases). From germline, CDR1 is MNHNS and CDR2 SASEGT. Trimming took off 5 bases at V and 9 bases at J, with 19 bases between the two ends. The CDR3 extends over 14 amino acids. CDR3 protein: CASSSDSSFGSQYF. CDR3 bases: TGTGCCAGCAGTTCGGACTCCTCCTTTGGGTCCCAGTACTTC.

CDR3 nucleotide sequence: TGTGCCAGCAGCACGGACAGGCCCTACGAGCAGTACTTC. The encoded protein is CASSTDRPYEQYF. This chain uses TRBV11-2 with TRBJ2-7; 7 positions agree with TRBD1. Germline-derived CDR1 and CDR2 are SGHAT and FQNNGV. The CDR3 is 13 amino acids. The junction had 3 bases not matched to a gene; V was cut back by 5 bases and J by 2 bases.

This clonotype was seen a few times. The V gene is TRBV24-1, the J gene TRBJ2-7; 8 nucleotides agree with TRBD1. V shed 4 bases, J shed 9 bases, and the junction held 16 bases outside the gene matches. The CDR3 sequence is 16 residues long. Germline CDR1 KGHDR, CDR2 SFDVKD. The CDR3 protein is CATSEPTTGERVGQYF. The CDR3 bases are TGTGCCACCAGTGAACCTACGACAGGGGAAAGGGTCGGGCAGTACTTC.

The table lists this clonotype with many counts. The chain is built from TRBV29-1 and TRBJ1-4; weak D call: TRBD1 (5 bases). V lost 4 bases, J lost 8 bases, and 14 bases lay in between. Germline V gene data show CDR1 as SQVTM and CDR2 as ANQGSEA. This CDR3 has 13 amino acids. The CDR3 loop is CSVGVGTWEKLFF. Here the CDR3 DNA reads TGCAGCGTTGGGGTAGGGACGTGGGAAAAACTGTTTTTT.

The V call is TRBV5-1, the J call TRBJ2-7; 12 positions match TRBD1. V lost 6 bases, J lost 2 bases, and 21 bases stayed unmatched. Per germline, CDR1 SGHRS and CDR2 YFSETQ. This CDR3 spans 20 amino acids. The CDR3 DNA reads as TGCGCCAGCACCAAATCGACCGGGACAGGGGGCGTGGGGCGCCCCTACGAGCAGTACTTC. This gives the protein CASTKSTGTGGVGRPYEQYF.

This clonotype was detected many times. The rearrangement joins TRBV29-1 to TRBJ2-7; a weak D match, TRBD1 (6 bases). The CDR3 is 16 amino acids. Trimming removed 0 bases from V and 2 bases from J, with 17 bases in between. The germline V gene has CDR1 SQVTM and CDR2 ANQGSEA. CDR3 nucleotides: TGCAGCGTTGAAGATCCGGGCCGGGACACTCCCTACGAGCAGTACTTC. Protein: CSVEDPGRDTPYEQYF.

The chain couples TRBV20-1 to TRBJ1-4; D might be TRBD1 (5 bases). The V end lost 6 bases, the J end lost 0 bases, and 14 bases lay between the germline ends. From germline, CDR1 is DFQATT and CDR2 SNEGSKA (reference sequence). The CDR3 consists of 15 residues. For the CDR3, the DNA is TGCAGTGCCATACCACTGGGGGCAACTAATGAAAAACTGTTTTTT. Translating it yields CSAIPLGATNEKLFF.

This clonotype was seen more than once but under ten times. J is TRBJ2-7 and V is TRBV7-8, with TRBD1 matching over 7 bases. After removal of 2 bases from V and 2 bases from J, the junction contained 3 bases not matched to a gene. From germline, CDR1 is SGHVS and CDR2 FQNEAQ. This CDR3 comprises 14 residues. The CDR3 bases are TGTGCCAGCAGCTTATCACAGGGGACCTACGAGCAGTACTTC. Translation gives CASSLSQGTYEQYF. Full variable domain (missing parts from reference TRBV7-8 and TRBJ2-7): GAGVSQSPRYKVAKRGQDVALRCDPISGHVSLFWYQQALGQGPEFLTYFQNEAQLDKSGLPSDRFFAERPEGSVSTLKIQRTQQEDSAVYLCASSLSQGTYEQYFGPGTRLTVT.

On this clonotype: This may stem from a read error, because a much larger clone lies one nucleotide away. The J gene is TRBJ2-7, the V gene TRBV29-1, with D perhaps TRBD2 (6 bases). The CDR3 is 14 amino acids. The germline gives CDR1 SQVTM, CDR2 ANQGSEA. In DNA form, the CDR3 reads TGCGGCGTTGAACCCCCCGGGGAGGCGTACGAGCAGTACTTC. It translates to CGVEPPGEAYEQYF.

Note on this clonotype: The germline gene is not matched at one end of the junction; a read error may be the cause. This chain uses TRBV7-9 with TRBJ2-2; D unclear. Germline-derived CDR1 and CDR2 are SEHNR and FQNEAQ (reference sequence). The CDR3 is 12 amino acids. The CDR3 is CATSRDRGEQFF. The CDR3 nucleotides read TGTGCCACCAGCAGAGACCGAGGCGAGCAGTTTTTT.

This clonotype appeared a few times. The rearrangement links TRBV5-1 to TRBJ2-5; unclear D gene. Trimming removed 1 base from V and 2 bases from J, with 9 bases in between. The V gene's germline CDR1 is SGHRS and CDR2 YFSETQ. This CDR3 comprises 14 residues. CDR3 residues: CASSLSTLQETQYF. CDR3 sequence (DNA): TGCGCCAGCAGCTTGAGTACGCTACAAGAGACCCAGTACTTC.

This clonotype was seen more than once but under ten times. The chain couples TRBV7-8 to TRBJ2-7, with D tentatively TRBD1 (6 bases). CDR1 is SGHVS and CDR2 is FQNEAQ in the germline V gene. V was pared by 5 bases and J by 6 bases, with 14 bases between. The CDR3 sequence is 13 residues long. CDR3 coding DNA: TGTGCCAGCAGCCAGGGACAACTCCTCGAGCAGTACTTC. Protein: CASSQGQLLEQYF.

This clonotype was seen ten or more times. The chain is built from TRBV29-1 and TRBJ1-2; the match to TRBD1 covers 7 bases. Germline trimming cut 4 bases from V and 0 bases from J; bases unmatched to any gene: 2. The CDR3 is 13 residues long. Germline CDR1 reads SQVTM; CDR2 reads ANQGSEA. The CDR3 protein is CSVGRGPNYGYTF. The CDR3 DNA reads as TGCAGCGTTGGGAGGGGGCCTAACTATGGCTACACCTTC.

Points on this clonotype: The junction does not match germline at one end; this may be a read error. The chain carries TRBV10-3 and TRBJ1-3; 7 bases map to TRBD1. Germline V gene lookup returns CDR1 ENHRY and CDR2 SYGVKD. CDR3 length: 17 residues. The chain's CDR3 is CASSFGGQPLSGNTIYF. DNA of the CDR3: TGTGCCAGCAGTTTTGGGGGACAGCCGCTCTCTGGAAACACCATATATTTT.

The rearrangement joins TRBV6-2 or TRBV6-3 to TRBJ2-7; 9 bases line up with TRBD1. The trim removed 5 bases at V and 4 bases at J, leaving 12 bases unmatched. Germline-derived CDR1 and CDR2 are MNHEY and SVGEGT. There are 16 residues in the CDR3. In DNA form, the CDR3 reads TGTGCCAGCAGTACCGGGACAGGGTATGGTTCGTACGAGCAGTACTTC. Translating gives CASSTGTGYGSYEQYF.

This clonotype was observed a few times. This chain joins TRBV5-6 and TRBJ1-3, with no clear D. Germline CDR1 and CDR2: SGHDT and YYEEEE. V was clipped by 5 bases and J by 0 bases, with 12 bases between them. The CDR3 is made up of 15 amino acids. The CDR3 is CASSYDRYSGNTIYF. CDR3 bases: TGTGCCAGCAGTTATGACCGATACTCTGGAAACACCATATATTTT.

This clonotype was recorded a few times. The chain carries TRBV5-6 and TRBJ2-7; 9 nucleotides align to TRBD1. Looked up from germline, CDR1 is SGHDT and CDR2 is YYEEEE. Trimming removed 4 bases from V and 3 bases from J; junction bases left unmatched: 8. The CDR3 runs to 15 residues. CDR3: CASSRGGQGFYEQYF. Written as DNA, the CDR3 is TGTGCCAGCAGCCGCGGTGGACAGGGGTTCTACGAGCAGTACTTC.

Comment on this clonotype: This may come from a read error, since a much larger clone is one base off. The rearrangement joins TRBV7-6 to TRBJ1-2, with TRBD1 matching 7 bases. Germline lookup yields CDR1 SGHVS and CDR2 FNYEAQ. The CDR3 runs 13 residues. Here the CDR3 reads CASSLQEGAGCTF. DNA of the CDR3: TGTGCCAGCAGCTTACAGGAGGGGGCTGGCTGCACCTTC.

This clonotype was found many times. V usage is TRBV29-1 and J usage is TRBJ1-4, with D possibly being TRBD1 (6 bases). In germline, CDR1 is SQVTM, CDR2 ANQGSEA. CDR3 length equals 15 residues. Trimming took off 1 base at V and 0 bases at J, with 9 bases between the two ends. The CDR3 nucleotides read TGCAGCGTTGAAGGGGGACACACAACTAATGAAAAACTGTTTTTT. The encoded protein is CSVEGGHTTNEKLFF. The complete variable domain, with remaining parts taken from reference TRBV29-1 and TRBJ1-4, reads SAVISQKPSRDICQRGTSLTIQCQVDSQVTMMFWYRQQPGQSLTLIATANQGSEATYESGFVIDKFPISRPNLTFSTLTVSNMSPEDSSIYLCSVEGGHTTNEKLFFGSGTQLSVL.

This clonotype was counted many times. The chain has TRBV7-9 and TRBJ2-2; D tentatively reads TRBD1 or TRBD2 (5 bases each). Germline CDR1 and CDR2: SEHNR and FQNEAQ (reference sequence). Trimming took 5 bases from V and 7 from J, leaving 11 bases between them. CDR3 length: 13 amino acids. The CDR3 sequence is CASSTGTHGELFF. CDR3 coding DNA: TGTGCCAGCAGCACCGGGACGCACGGGGAGCTGTTTTTT.

The table lists this clonotype with a few counts. The chain is built from TRBV20-1 and TRBJ2-5, with 9 bases fitting TRBD2. Germline trimming cut 4 bases from V and 8 bases from J; bases unmatched to any gene: 14. The CDR3 sequence is 15 residues long. The germline V gene encodes CDR1 DFQATT and CDR2 SNEGSKA (reference sequence). CDR3 sequence reads: CSAIFSGGKIGTQYF. The CDR3 DNA sequence: TGCAGTGCTATTTTTAGCGGGGGCAAAATTGGAACCCAGTACTTC.